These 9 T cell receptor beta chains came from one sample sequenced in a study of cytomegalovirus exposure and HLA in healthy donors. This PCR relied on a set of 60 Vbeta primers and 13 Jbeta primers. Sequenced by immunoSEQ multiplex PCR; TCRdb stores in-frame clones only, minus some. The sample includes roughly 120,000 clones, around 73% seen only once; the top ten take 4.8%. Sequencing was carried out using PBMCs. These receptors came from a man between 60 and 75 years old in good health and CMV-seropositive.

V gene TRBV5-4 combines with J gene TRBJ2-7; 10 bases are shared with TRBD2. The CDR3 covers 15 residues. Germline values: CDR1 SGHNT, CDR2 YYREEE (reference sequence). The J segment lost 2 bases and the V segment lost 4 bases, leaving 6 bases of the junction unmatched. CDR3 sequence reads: CASSPSGGVAYEQYF. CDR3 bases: TGTGCCAGCAGCCCTAGCGGGGGTGTTGCCTACGAGCAGTACTTC.

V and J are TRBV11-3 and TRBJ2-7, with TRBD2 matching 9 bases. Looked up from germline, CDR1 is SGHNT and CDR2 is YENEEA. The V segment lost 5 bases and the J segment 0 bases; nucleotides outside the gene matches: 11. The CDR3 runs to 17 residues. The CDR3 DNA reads TGTGCCAGCAGCCCCCCGGAGCGGGGGGACCCCTCCTACGAGCAGTACTTC. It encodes CASSPPERGDPSYEQYF. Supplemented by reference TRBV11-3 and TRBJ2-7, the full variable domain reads EAGVVQSPRYKIIEKKQPVAFWCNPISGHNTLYWYLQNLGQGPELLIRYENEEAVDDSQLPKDRFSAERLKGVDSTLKIQPAELGDSAVYLCASSPPERGDPSYEQYFGPGTRLTVT.

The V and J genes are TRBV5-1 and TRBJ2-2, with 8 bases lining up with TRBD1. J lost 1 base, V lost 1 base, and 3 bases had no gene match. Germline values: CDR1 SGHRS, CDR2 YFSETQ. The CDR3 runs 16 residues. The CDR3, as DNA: TGCGCCAGCAGCTTGTCCGGGACAGGGAACACCGGGGAGCTGTTTTTT. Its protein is CASSLSGTGNTGELFF.

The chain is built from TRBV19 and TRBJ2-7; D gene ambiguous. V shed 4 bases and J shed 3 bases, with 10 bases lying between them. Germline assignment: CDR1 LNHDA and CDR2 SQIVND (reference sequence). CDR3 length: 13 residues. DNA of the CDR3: TGTGCCAGTAGTAGGAGTCCTGGCTACGAGCAGTACTTC. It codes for CASSRSPGYEQYF.

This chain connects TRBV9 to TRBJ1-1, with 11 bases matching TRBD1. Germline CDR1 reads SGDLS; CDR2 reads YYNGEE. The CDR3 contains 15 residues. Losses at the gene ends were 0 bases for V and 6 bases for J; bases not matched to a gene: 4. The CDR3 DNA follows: TGTGCCAGCAGCGTAGCGGGACAGGGGGAATCTGAAGCTTTCTTT. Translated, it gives CASSVAGQGESEAFF.

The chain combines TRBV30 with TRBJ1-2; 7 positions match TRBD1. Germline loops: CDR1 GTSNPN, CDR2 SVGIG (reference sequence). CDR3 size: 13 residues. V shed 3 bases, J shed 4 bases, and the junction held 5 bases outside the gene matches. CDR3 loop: CAWRETGLYGYTF. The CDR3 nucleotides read TGTGCCTGGAGGGAGACAGGGCTCTATGGCTACACCTTC. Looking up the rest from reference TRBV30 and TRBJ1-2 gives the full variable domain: SQTIHQWPATLVQPVGSPLSLECTVEGTSNPNLYWYRQAAGRGLQLLFYSVGIGQISSEVPQNLSASRPQDRQFILSSKKLLLSDSGFYLCAWRETGLYGYTFGSGTRLTVV.

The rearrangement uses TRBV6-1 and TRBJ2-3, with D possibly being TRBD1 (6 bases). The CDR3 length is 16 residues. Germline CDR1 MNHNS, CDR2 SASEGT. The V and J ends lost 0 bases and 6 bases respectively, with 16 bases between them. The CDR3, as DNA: TGTGCCAGCAGTGAAGCGGTGGGGGCCGTAGGTGATACGCAGTATTTT. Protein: CASSEAVGAVGDTQYF.

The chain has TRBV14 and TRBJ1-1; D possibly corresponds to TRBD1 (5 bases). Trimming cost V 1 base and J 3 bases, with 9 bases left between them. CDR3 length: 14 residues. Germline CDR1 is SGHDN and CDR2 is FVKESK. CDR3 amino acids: CASSQGRGYTEAFF. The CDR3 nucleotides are TGTGCCAGCAGCCAAGGGCGGGGGTACACTGAAGCTTTCTTT.

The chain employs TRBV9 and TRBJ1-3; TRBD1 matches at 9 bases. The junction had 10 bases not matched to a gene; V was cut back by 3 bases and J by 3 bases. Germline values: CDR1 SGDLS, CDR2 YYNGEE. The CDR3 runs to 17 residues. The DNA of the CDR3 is TGTGCCAGCAGCGCGTCTATGACAGGGGGGCATGGAAACACCATATATTTT. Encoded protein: CASSASMTGGHGNTIYF. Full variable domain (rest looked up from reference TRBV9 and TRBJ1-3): DSGVTQTPKHLITATGQRVTLRCSPRSGDLSVYWYQQSLDQGLQFLIQYYNGEERAKGNILERFSAQQFPDLHSELNLSSLELGDSALYFCASSASMTGGHGNTIYFGEGSWLTVV.